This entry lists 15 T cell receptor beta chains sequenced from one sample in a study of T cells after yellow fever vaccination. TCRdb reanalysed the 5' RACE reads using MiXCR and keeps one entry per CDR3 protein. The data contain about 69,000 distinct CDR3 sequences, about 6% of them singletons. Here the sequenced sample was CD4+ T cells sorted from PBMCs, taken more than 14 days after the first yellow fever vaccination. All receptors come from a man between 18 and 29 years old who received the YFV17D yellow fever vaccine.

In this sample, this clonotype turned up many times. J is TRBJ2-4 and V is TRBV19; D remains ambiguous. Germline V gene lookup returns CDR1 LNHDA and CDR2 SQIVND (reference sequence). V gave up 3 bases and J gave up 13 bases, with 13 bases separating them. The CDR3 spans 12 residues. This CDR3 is CASSISSGPQYF. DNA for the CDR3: TGTGCCAGTAGTATTTCATCCGGGCCGCAGTACTTC.

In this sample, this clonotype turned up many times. DNA of the CDR3: TGCGCCAGCAGCCACCTTGCGAGGCGCCAAGGGCTCGCTGAGCAGTTCTTC. Its protein is CASSHLARRQGLAEQFF. The chain employs TRBV4-1 and TRBJ2-1, with unresolved D. Trimming stripped 3 bases from V and 9 bases from J, with 24 bases between. Germline V gene lookup returns CDR1 MGHRA and CDR2 YSYEKL. This CDR3 comprises 17 residues.

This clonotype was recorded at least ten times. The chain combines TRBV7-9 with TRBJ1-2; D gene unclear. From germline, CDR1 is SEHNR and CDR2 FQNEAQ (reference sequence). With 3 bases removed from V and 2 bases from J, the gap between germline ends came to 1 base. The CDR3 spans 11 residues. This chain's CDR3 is CASSLNYGYTF. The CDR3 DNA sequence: TGTGCCAGCAGCTTGAACTATGGCTACACCTTC.

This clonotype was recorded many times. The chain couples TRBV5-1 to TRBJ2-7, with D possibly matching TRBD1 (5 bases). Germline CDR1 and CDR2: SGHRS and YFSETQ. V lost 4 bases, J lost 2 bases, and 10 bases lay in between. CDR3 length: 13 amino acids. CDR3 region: CASSVTDTYEQYF. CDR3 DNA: TGCGCCAGCAGCGTGACAGATACCTACGAGCAGTACTTC. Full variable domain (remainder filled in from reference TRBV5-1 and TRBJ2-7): KAGVTQTPRYLIKTRGQQVTLSCSPISGHRSVSWYQQTPGQGLQFLFEYFSETQRNKGNFPGRFSGRQFSNSRSEMNVSTLELGDSALYLCASSVTDTYEQYFGPGTRLTVT.

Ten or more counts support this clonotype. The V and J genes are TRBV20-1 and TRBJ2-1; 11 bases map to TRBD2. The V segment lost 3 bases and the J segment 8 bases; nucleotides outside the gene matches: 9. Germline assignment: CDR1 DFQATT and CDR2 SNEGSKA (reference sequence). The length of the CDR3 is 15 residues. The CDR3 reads CSASLAGGPMDEQFF. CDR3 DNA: TGCAGTGCTAGTTTAGCGGGGGGGCCAATGGATGAGCAGTTCTTC.

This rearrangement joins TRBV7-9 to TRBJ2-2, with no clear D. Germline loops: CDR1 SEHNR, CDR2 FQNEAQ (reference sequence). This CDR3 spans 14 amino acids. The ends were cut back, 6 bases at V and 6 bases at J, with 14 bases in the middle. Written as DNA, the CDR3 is TGTGCCAGCAGGGAACTGGGCTCGGCCGGGGAGCTGTTTTTT. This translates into CASRELGSAGELFF. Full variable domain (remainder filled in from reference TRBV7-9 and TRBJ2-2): DTGVSQNPRHKITKRGQNVTFRCDPISEHNRLYWYRQTLGQGPEFLTYFQNEAQLEKSRLLSDRFSAERPKGSFSTLEIQRTEQGDSAMYLCASRELGSAGELFFGEGSRLTVL.

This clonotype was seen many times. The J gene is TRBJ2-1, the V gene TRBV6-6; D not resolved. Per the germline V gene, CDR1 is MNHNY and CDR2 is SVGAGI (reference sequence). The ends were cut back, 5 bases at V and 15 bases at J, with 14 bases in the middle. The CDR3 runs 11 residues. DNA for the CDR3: TGTGCCAGCAGTCCACGTGGGTTGTTGTTCTTC. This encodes CASSPRGLLFF.

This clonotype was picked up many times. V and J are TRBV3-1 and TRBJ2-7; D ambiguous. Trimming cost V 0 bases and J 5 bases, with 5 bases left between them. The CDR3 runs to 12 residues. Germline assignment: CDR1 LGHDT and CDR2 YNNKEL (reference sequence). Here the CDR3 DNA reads TGTGCCAGCAGCCAAGATGCGGACGAGCAGTACTTC. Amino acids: CASSQDADEQYF.

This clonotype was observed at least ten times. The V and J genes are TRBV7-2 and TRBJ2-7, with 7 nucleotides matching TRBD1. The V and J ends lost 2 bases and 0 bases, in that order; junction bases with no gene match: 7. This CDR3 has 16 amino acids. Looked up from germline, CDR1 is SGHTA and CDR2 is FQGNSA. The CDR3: CASSLPRQGASYEQYF. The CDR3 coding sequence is TGTGCCAGCAGCTTACCGAGACAGGGAGCCTCCTACGAGCAGTACTTC.

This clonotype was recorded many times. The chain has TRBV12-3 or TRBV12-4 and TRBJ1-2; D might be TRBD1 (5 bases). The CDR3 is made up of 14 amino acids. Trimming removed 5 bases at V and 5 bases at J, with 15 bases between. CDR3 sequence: CASSPGTDTYGYTF. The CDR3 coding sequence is TGTGCCAGCAGTCCCGGGACGGACACATATGGCTACACCTTC.

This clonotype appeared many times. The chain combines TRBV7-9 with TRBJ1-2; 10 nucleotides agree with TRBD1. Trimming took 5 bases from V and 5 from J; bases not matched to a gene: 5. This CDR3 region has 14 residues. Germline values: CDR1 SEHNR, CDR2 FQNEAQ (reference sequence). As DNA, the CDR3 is TGTGCCAGCAGCAGGGACAGGGGCCGGTATGGCTACACCTTC. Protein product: CASSRDRGRYGYTF.

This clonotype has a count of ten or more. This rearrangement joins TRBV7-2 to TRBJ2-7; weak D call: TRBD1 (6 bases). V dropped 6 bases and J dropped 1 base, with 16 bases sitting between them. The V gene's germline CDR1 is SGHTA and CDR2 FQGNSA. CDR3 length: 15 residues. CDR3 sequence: CASSRQDSPSYEQYF. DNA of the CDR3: TGTGCCAGCAGTCGACAGGACAGTCCTTCCTACGAGCAGTACTTC.

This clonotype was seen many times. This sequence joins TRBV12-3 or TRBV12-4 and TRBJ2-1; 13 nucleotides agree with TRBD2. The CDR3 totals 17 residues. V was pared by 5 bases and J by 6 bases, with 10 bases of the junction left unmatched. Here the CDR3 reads CASSPRTSGGRFNEQFF. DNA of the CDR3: TGTGCCAGCAGTCCTCGGACTAGCGGGGGAAGATTCAATGAGCAGTTCTTC.

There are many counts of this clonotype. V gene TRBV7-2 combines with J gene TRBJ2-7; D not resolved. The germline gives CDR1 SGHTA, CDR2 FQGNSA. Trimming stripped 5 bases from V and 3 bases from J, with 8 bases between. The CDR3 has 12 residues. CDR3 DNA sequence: TGTGCCAGCAGCCTCACTCTCTACGAGCAGTACGTC. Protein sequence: CASSLTLYEQYV.

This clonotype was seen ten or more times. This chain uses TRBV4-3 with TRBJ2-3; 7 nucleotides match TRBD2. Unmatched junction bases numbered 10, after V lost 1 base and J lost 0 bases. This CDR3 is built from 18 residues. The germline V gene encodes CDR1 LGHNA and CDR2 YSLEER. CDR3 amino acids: CASSQGFGDYSSTDTQYF. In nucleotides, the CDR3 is TGCGCCAGCAGCCAAGGTTTCGGGGACTACTCTAGCACAGATACGCAGTATTTT.